Each of the 27 T cell receptor beta chains below was sequenced from the same sample in a study of T cell responses to AZD1222 COVID-19 vaccine. Repertoires were generated with immunoSEQ multiplex PCR, while TCRdb's copy carries only in-frame clones and drops some. This repertoire shows around 64,000 clones, around 82% found once; its top ten account for roughly 6%. Here the sequenced sample was peripheral blood, taken 28 days after the second AZD1222 dose. The receptors derive from an adult who received the AZD1222 COVID-19 vaccine.

This clone appeared a few times. The rearrangement uses TRBV7-2 and TRBJ2-7; unclear D gene. Trimming took off 2 bases at V and 2 bases at J, with 16 bases between the two ends. CDR3 size: 16 residues. In germline, CDR1 is SGHTA, CDR2 FQGNSA. CDR3 nucleotides: TGTGCCAGCAGCTTAAGTGGAGCGCCCGGGCCCTACGAGCAGTACTTC. This gives the protein CASSLSGAPGPYEQYF.

This clone was recorded once. The chain combines TRBV29-1 with TRBJ2-1; 9 bases are shared with TRBD2. CDR1 is SQVTM and CDR2 is ANQGSEA in the germline V gene. This CDR3 region has 12 residues. Trimming cost V 5 bases and J 7 bases; bases outside gene matches: 3. The CDR3 loop reads CSVPSGGNEQFF. CDR3 DNA: TGCAGCGTTCCCAGCGGGGGGAATGAGCAGTTCTTC.

This sequence joins TRBV2 and TRBJ1-6; 10 nucleotides match TRBD1. V shed 8 bases, J shed 10 bases, and the junction held 8 bases outside the gene matches. CDR3 length equals 14 residues. The germline gives CDR1 SNHLY, CDR2 FYNNEI. The CDR3 loop is CASVRDRGGSPLHF. The CDR3 nucleotides are TGTGCCAGCGTTCGGGACAGGGGTGGATCACCCCTCCACTTT.

The CDR3 sequence is CASSLVSWNNEQFF. The CDR3 DNA sequence: TGTGCCAGCAGCTTGGTCAGCTGGAACAATGAGCAGTTCTTC. V is TRBV5-6 and J is TRBJ2-1; no clear D gene. CDR3 length equals 14 residues. V was shortened by 0 bases and J by 5 bases, with 9 bases between the two germline ends. Germline lookup yields CDR1 SGHDT and CDR2 YYEEEE.

V and J are TRBV29-1 and TRBJ2-5; D remains unclear. The CDR3 loop spans 13 amino acids. In germline, CDR1 is SQVTM, CDR2 ANQGSEA. The ends were cut back, 6 bases at V and 2 bases at J, with 13 bases in the middle. This chain's CDR3 is CSVQVRPQETQYF. CDR3 in DNA: TGCAGCGTACAAGTGCGTCCGCAAGAGACCCAGTACTTC. Full variable domain (remainder filled in from reference TRBV29-1 and TRBJ2-5): SAVISQKPSRDICQRGTSLTIQCQVDSQVTMMFWYRQQPGQSLTLIATANQGSEATYESGFVIDKFPISRPNLTFSTLTVSNMSPEDSSIYLCSVQVRPQETQYFGPGTRLLVL.

The chain employs TRBV7-8 and TRBJ1-1, with 7 bases that match TRBD1. This CDR3 contains 14 residues. CDR1 is SGHVS, CDR2 FQNEAQ, per germline. Germline trimming cut 6 bases from V and 1 base from J; bases unmatched to any gene: 5. The CDR3 loop is CASRGGPWNTEAFF. CDR3 bases: TGTGCCAGCAGAGGGGGCCCCTGGAACACTGAAGCTTTCTTT. Full variable domain (rest looked up from reference TRBV7-8 and TRBJ1-1): GAGVSQSPRYKVAKRGQDVALRCDPISGHVSLFWYQQALGQGPEFLTYFQNEAQLDKSGLPSDRFFAERPEGSVSTLKIQRTQQEDSAVYLCASRGGPWNTEAFFGQGTRLTVV.

The J gene is TRBJ1-3, the V gene TRBV4-3; D gene uncertain. The germline V and J ends were trimmed by 8 bases and 2 bases, with 13 bases remaining between them. The germline V gene encodes CDR1 LGHNA and CDR2 YSLEER. This CDR3 region has 14 residues. CDR3 sequence: CASGRTQTGNTIYF. As DNA, the CDR3 is TGCGCCAGCGGACGGACTCAAACTGGAAACACCATATATTTT.

The rearrangement joins TRBV9 to TRBJ2-1; no clear D. Germline V gene data show CDR1 as SGDLS and CDR2 as YYNGEE. The CDR3 is made up of 17 amino acids. The V and J ends lost 0 bases and 8 bases respectively, with 21 bases between them. CDR3 residues: CASSVAQGPHMAYEQFF. CDR3 nucleotides: TGTGCCAGCAGCGTAGCTCAAGGACCCCACATGGCCTATGAGCAGTTCTTC. Using reference TRBV9 and TRBJ2-1 for the parts outside the CDR3, the full variable domain is DSGVTQTPKHLITATGQRVTLRCSPRSGDLSVYWYQQSLDQGLQFLIQYYNGEERAKGNILERFSAQQFPDLHSELNLSSLELGDSALYFCASSVAQGPHMAYEQFFGPGTRLTVL.

The genes are TRBV6-2 or TRBV6-3 and TRBJ2-5; D uncertain. Germline CDR1 MNHEY, CDR2 SVGEGT. The V end was cut by 6 bases, the J end by 5 bases, with 22 bases between. This CDR3 contains 16 residues. The CDR3 loop is CASSRIGIRRGETQYF. Here the CDR3 DNA reads TGTGCCAGCAGCCGAATTGGGATCCGCCGTGGTGAGACCCAGTACTTC.

Worth noting for this clone: One end of the junction varies from germline; a read error may be responsible. Other DNA sequences of this sample code for an identical CDR3. The chain is built from TRBV16 and TRBJ2-1, with D maybe TRBD1 (6 bases). Germline V gene data show CDR1 as KGHSY and CDR2 as FQNENV. The CDR3 sequence is 16 residues long. The CDR3 spells CARSPPPGGPYNEQFF. In nucleotides, the CDR3 is TGTGCCCGCAGCCCCCCGCCTGGGGGCCCCTACAATGAGCAGTTCTTC.

Only a few counts were recorded for this clone. The chain is built from TRBV5-4 and TRBJ1-3, with D possibly being TRBD1 (6 bases). The CDR3 consists of 14 residues. V lost 0 bases and J 2 bases, leaving 6 bases between the germline ends. Germline loops: CDR1 SGHNT, CDR2 YYREEE (reference sequence). CDR3 amino acids: CASSLDRAGNTIYF. The DNA of the CDR3 is TGTGCCAGCAGCTTGGACAGGGCTGGAAACACCATATATTTT.

The chain employs TRBV27 and TRBJ1-2; D call uncertain. CDR1 and CDR2 from the germline V gene are MNHEY and SMNVEV (reference sequence). V lost 3 bases and J 2 bases, leaving 7 bases between the germline ends. This CDR3 region has 13 residues. The CDR3 here is CASSFSVNYGYTF. The CDR3 coding sequence is TGTGCCAGCAGTTTCTCAGTAAACTATGGCTACACCTTC.

This clone was seen just once. This chain joins TRBV11-2 and TRBJ2-5; 10 bases align to TRBD1. Looked up from germline, CDR1 is SGHAT and CDR2 is FQNNGV. The CDR3 runs 18 residues. Trimming removed 4 bases from V and 0 bases from J; junction bases left unmatched: 11. This CDR3 is CASSSGTGVSWYQETQYF. The CDR3 DNA reads TGTGCCAGCAGCTCCGGGACAGGGGTATCCTGGTACCAAGAGACCCAGTACTTC. The complete variable domain, with remaining parts taken from reference TRBV11-2 and TRBJ2-5, reads EAGVAQSPRYKIIEKRQSVAFWCNPISGHATLYWYQQILGQGPKLLIQFQNNGVVDDSQLPKDRFSAERLKGVDSTLKIQPAKLEDSAVYLCASSSGTGVSWYQETQYFGPGTRLLVL.

The rearrangement uses TRBV3-1 (or the pseudogene TRBV3-2) and TRBJ1-4; no definite D call. Germline CDR1 LGHDT, CDR2 YNNKEL (reference sequence). Trimming took off 4 bases at V and 6 bases at J, with 12 bases between the two ends. The CDR3 spans 14 residues. The CDR3 DNA is TGTGCCAGCAGCCGGAGAGGCGGGGATGAAAAACTGTTTTTT. Its protein product is CASSRRGGDEKLFF.

This chain joins TRBV4-1 and TRBJ1-3; D remains unclear. V lost 0 bases and J 0 bases, leaving 12 bases between the germline ends. Per germline, CDR1 MGHRA and CDR2 YSYEKL. CDR3 size: 17 residues. The CDR3 loop is CASSQDTTGNSGNTIYF. The CDR3 nucleotides are TGCGCCAGCAGCCAAGATACTACGGGGAACTCTGGAAACACCATATATTTT.

This chain links TRBV6-4 with TRBJ1-6; no clear D gene. The CDR3 length is 15 residues. V lost 0 bases and J lost 10, with 13 bases in between. Per the germline V gene, CDR1 is MRHNA and CDR2 is SNTAGT. For the CDR3, the DNA is TGTGCCAGCAGTGACTCGAACGGGTTTCGGTCACCCCTCCACTTT. Translation: CASSDSNGFRSPLHF.

The CDR3 spells CASSTGLSNQPQHF. In DNA, the CDR3 is TGTGCCAGTAGTACGGGGCTTAGCAATCAGCCCCAGCATTTT. V is TRBV19 and J is TRBJ1-5; a weak D match, TRBD1 (5 bases). Trimming took 4 bases from V and 0 from J, leaving 7 bases between them. Germline lookup yields CDR1 LNHDA and CDR2 SQIVND (reference sequence). This CDR3 region has 14 residues.

The chain couples TRBV4-3 to TRBJ2-7, with a possible D match to TRBD1 (6 bases). The V gene's germline CDR1 is LGHNA and CDR2 YSLEER. V was clipped by 0 bases and J by 2 bases, with 11 bases between them. The CDR3 runs to 15 residues. The CDR3 DNA reads as TGCGCCAGCAGCCAAGATCCTCGGACAGCCTACGAGCAGTACTTC. Translated: CASSQDPRTAYEQYF.

The CDR3 DNA reads TGTGCCAGCAGTAGTGGAGGAGACAGCTCTGGAAACACCATATATTTT. Amino acid sequence: CASSSGGDSSGNTIYF. This chain uses TRBV25-1 with TRBJ1-3; D perhaps matches TRBD1 (5 bases). CDR1 MGHDK and CDR2 SYGVNS come from the germline V gene. This CDR3 comprises 16 residues. The V end was cut by 5 bases, the J end by 0 bases, with 14 bases between. The full variable domain, rest sourced from reference TRBV25-1 and TRBJ1-3, is EADIYQTPRYLVIGTGKKITLECSQTMGHDKMYWYQQDPGMELHLIHYSYGVNSTEKGDLSSESTVSRIRTEHFPLTLESARPSHTSQYLCASSSGGDSSGNTIYFGEGSWLTVV.

The CDR3 DNA reads as TGTGCCACCAGGTCGGGACTACCGAAAGGGGAGCTGTTTTTT. Translated, it gives CATRSGLPKGELFF. The chain joins TRBV15 to TRBJ2-2; 7 positions agree with TRBD2. The germline CDR1 and CDR2 sequences are LNHNV and YYDKDF (reference sequence). The CDR3 is 14 amino acids. V lost 6 bases and J lost 8; bases outside the gene matches: 9.

The rearrangement uses TRBV7-2 and TRBJ1-3; D is uncertain. Germline V gene sequence: CDR1 SGHTA, CDR2 FQGNSA. The ends were cut back, 2 bases at V and 0 bases at J, with 11 bases in the middle. The CDR3 is made up of 16 amino acids. CDR3 in DNA: TGTGCCAGCAGCTTAAACGGTGCCCTCTCTGGAAACACCATATATTTT. The encoded protein is CASSLNGALSGNTIYF. The variable domain in full, completed from reference TRBV7-2 and TRBJ1-3, reads GAGVSQSPSNKVTEKGKDVELRCDPISGHTALYWYRQSLGQGLEFLIYFQGNSAPDKSGLPSDRFSAERTGGSVSTLTIQRTQQEDSAVYLCASSLNGALSGNTIYFGEGSWLTVV.

This chain joins TRBV7-9 and TRBJ2-7; D gene ambiguous. This CDR3 has 12 amino acids. The germline CDR1 and CDR2 sequences are SEHNR and FQNEAQ (reference sequence). V was trimmed by 7 bases and J by 2 bases, leaving 9 bases between them. This CDR3 reads CASNSGPYEQYF. CDR3 in DNA: TGTGCCAGCAACTCCGGACCCTACGAGCAGTACTTC.

The gene calls are TRBV20-1 and TRBJ1-1; D is perhaps TRBD1 (5 bases). Germline-derived CDR1 and CDR2 are DFQATT and SNEGSKA (reference sequence). V was cut by 7 bases and J by 4 bases, with 10 bases left in between. This CDR3 comprises 11 residues. The CDR3 DNA sequence: TGCAGTGTACGGGGCCCCACTGAAGCTTTCTTT. As protein: CSVRGPTEAFF.

This clone was seen once. The chain is built from TRBV6-2 or TRBV6-3 and TRBJ1-2; D is perhaps TRBD1 (6 bases). Trimming took off 7 bases at V and 6 bases at J, with 15 bases between the two ends. CDR3 length: 13 residues. Germline loops: CDR1 MNHEY, CDR2 SVGEGT. The CDR3 DNA sequence: TGTGCCAGCACCCCGGTCGGGGGCGATGGCTACACCTTC. It yields the protein CASTPVGGDGYTF.

The V gene is TRBV3-1 (or the pseudogene TRBV3-2), the J gene TRBJ2-2; D is uncertain. V was trimmed by 3 bases and J by 8 bases, leaving 13 bases between them. Per germline, CDR1 LGHDT and CDR2 YNNKEL (reference sequence). The CDR3 consists of 14 residues. The CDR3 loop is CASSHYDKGGELFF. DNA of the CDR3: TGTGCCAGCAGCCACTACGACAAAGGGGGGGAGCTGTTTTTT.

This sequence joins TRBV5-1 and TRBJ2-1; weak D call: TRBD1 (6 bases). V was cut by 2 bases and J by 3 bases, with 18 bases left in between. This CDR3 spans 17 amino acids. The germline gives CDR1 SGHRS, CDR2 YFSETQ. The CDR3 DNA is TGCGCCAGCAGCTTTTATTCATGGACAGACGGCTACAATGAGCAGTTCTTC. This translates into CASSFYSWTDGYNEQFF. The full variable domain, completed using reference TRBV5-1 and TRBJ2-1, is KAGVTQTPRYLIKTRGQQVTLSCSPISGHRSVSWYQQTPGQGLQFLFEYFSETQRNKGNFPGRFSGRQFSNSRSEMNVSTLELGDSALYLCASSFYSWTDGYNEQFFGPGTRLTVL.

DNA for the CDR3: TGCAGCGTAACAGGGACTAGCGGGGCCCGAGGGGCCCAGTACTTC. It yields the protein CSVTGTSGARGAQYF. The chain links TRBV29-1 to TRBJ2-5; 13 bases are shared with TRBD2. Germline V lookup: CDR1 SQVTM, CDR2 ANQGSEA. CDR3 length equals 15 residues. J lost 9 bases, V lost 6 bases, and 13 bases had no gene match.